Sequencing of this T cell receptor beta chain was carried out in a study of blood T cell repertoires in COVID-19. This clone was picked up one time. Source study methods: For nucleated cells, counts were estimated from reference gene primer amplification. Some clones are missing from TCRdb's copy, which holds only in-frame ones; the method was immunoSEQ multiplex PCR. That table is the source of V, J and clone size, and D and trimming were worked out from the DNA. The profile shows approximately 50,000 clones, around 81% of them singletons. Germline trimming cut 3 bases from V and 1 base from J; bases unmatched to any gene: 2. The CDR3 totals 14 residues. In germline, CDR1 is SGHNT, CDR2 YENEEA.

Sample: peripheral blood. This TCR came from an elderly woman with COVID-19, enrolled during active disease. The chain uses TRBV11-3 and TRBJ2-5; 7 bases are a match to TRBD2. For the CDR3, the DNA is TGTGCCAGCAGCTTCGGCGGGAGCCAAGAGACCCAGTACTTC. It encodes CASSFGGSQETQYF.